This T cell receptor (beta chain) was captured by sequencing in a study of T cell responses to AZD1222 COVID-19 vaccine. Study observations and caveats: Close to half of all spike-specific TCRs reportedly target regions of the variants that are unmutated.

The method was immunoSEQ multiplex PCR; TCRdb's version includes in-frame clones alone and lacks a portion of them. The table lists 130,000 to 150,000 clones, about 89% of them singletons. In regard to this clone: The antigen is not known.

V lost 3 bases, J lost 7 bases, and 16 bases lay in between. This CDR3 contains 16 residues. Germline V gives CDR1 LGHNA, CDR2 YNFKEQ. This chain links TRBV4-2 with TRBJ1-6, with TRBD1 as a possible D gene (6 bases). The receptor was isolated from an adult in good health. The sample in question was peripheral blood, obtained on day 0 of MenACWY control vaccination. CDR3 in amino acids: CASSQDPTGKNSPLHF. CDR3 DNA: TGTGCCAGCAGCCAGGACCCCACAGGGAAGAATTCACCCCTCCACTTT.